The T cell receptor beta chain under discussion was sequenced for a study of neurological immune-mediated disorders. Findings and caveats of the study: Sharing of CDR3 amino acid sequences among expanded clones across subjects was absent, suggesting private repertoires in all groups. The phylogenetic placement of 18 of 34 multiple sclerosis patients' repertoires in one related-CDR3 cluster constitutes a possible signature.

Germline-derived CDR1 and CDR2 are DFQATT and SNEGSKA (reference sequence). The CDR3 has 13 residues. The V and J ends lost 1 base and 0 bases respectively, with 4 bases between them. Over 160 million TCR-beta sequences from 15-18 subjects were obtained in each sequencing run. TCRdb fed the 5' RACE reads into MiXCR, producing one record per CDR3 protein. Here the sample spans tens of thousands of distinct CDR3 sequences, 3.5% to 5% being singletons. This clonotype was observed a few times. Antigen specificity is unknown. The clonotype originates from a woman aged 55-70 years with multiple sclerosis. V usage is TRBV20-1 and J usage is TRBJ1-5; no clear D gene. Sequencing used PBMCs. This chain's CDR3 is CSARAYSNQPQHF. CDR3 nucleotide sequence: TGCAGTGCTAGAGCGTATAGCAATCAGCCCCAGCATTTT.